Listed below are T cell receptor beta chains from one sample, sequenced in a study of T cell repertoires in aging, cancer and after chemotherapy. TCRdb recomputed calls from the multiplex PCR reads with MiXCR, one row per CDR3 protein. This table holds about 2,000 distinct CDR3 sequences, around a third found once. Material for sequencing was blood. These receptors were obtained from a human donor in good health. The CDR3 runs from the conserved cysteine through the conserved F or W. A D gene is named only where the DNA matches it firmly. Expanded clones are given a class, and other clones once, few, many or no size at all.

d_gene	j_gene	v_gene	abundance	CDR3nt	CDR3aa
TRBD2	TRBJ2-3	TRBV30	medium-sized	TGTGCCTGGACTAGCGGGAGGGGAGATACGCAGTATTTT	CAWTSGRGDTQYF
-	TRBJ2-2	TRBV12-3/TRBV12-4	few	TGTGCCAGCAGTCCGATCGCCGGGGAGCTGTTTTTT	CASSPIAGELFF
-	TRBJ2-3	TRBV5-4	few	TGTGCCAGCAGCTGGGTCGGTCGAGATACGCAGTATTTT	CASSWVGRDTQYF
TRBD2	TRBJ2-1	TRBV14	-	TGTGCCAGCAGCATGAGCGGGAGCGCCTACAATGAGCAGTTCTTC	CASSMSGSAYNEQFF
-	TRBJ2-2	TRBV29-1	large	TGCAGCGTTGTCTCGAACACCGGGGAGCTGTTTTTT	CSVVSNTGELFF
TRBD2	TRBJ2-2	TRBV7-7	few	TGTGCTAGCGGGATAAACACCGGGGAGCTGTTTTTT	CASGINTGELFF
TRBD2	TRBJ2-1	TRBV5-6	-	TGTGCCAGCAGCTCAGGTGTCGGGGGGTTACTCTCTAATGAGCAGTTCTTC	CASSSGVGGLLSNEQFF
TRBD1	TRBJ1-1	TRBV4-3	-	TGCGCCAGCAGCCAAGGGACAGGGTTTAACACTGAAGCTTTCTTT	CASSQGTGFNTEAFF
TRBD1	TRBJ1-5	TRBV6-2/TRBV6-3	-	TGTGCCAGCAGGCCCGGGACAGAAAATCAGCCCCAGCATTTT	CASRPGTENQPQHF
-	TRBJ1-4	TRBV6-5	-	TGTGCCAGCAGTTATTCGGTTGCGCCGGTAACCGAAAAACTGTTTTTT	CASSYSVAPVTEKLFF
-	TRBJ2-7	TRBV7-2	large	TGTGCCAGCAGCTTAGCGATGGACGGGAGCGCCTACGAGCAGTACTTC	CASSLAMDGSAYEQYF
-	TRBJ2-7	TRBV7-9	-	TGTGCCAGCAGCCTAGGACACTCCTACGAGCAGTACTTC	CASSLGHSYEQYF
-	TRBJ2-3	TRBV18	-	TGTGCCAGCTCCCCTCCGGAGGTCACAGATACGCAGTATTTT	CASSPPEVTDTQYF
TRBD2	TRBJ2-1	TRBV7-9	-	TGTGCCAGCAGCCCTGCAGGCCTAGCGGGAGGCAATGAGCAGTTCTTC	CASSPAGLAGGNEQFF
TRBD2	TRBJ2-5	TRBV6-5	-	TGTGCCATCGGTGGGCGGGAGGGATTTCTCTCCTACAATGAGCAGTACTTC	CAIGGREGFLSYNEQYF
TRBD1	TRBJ2-7	TRBV29-1	-	TGCAGCGTTGAAGGGACAGGGGCCTACGAGCAGTACTTC	CSVEGTGAYEQYF
TRBD2	TRBJ2-1	TRBV10-3	-	TGTGCCATCGCCTATAGCGGGACGAGCTCCTACAATGAGCAGTTCTTC	CAIAYSGTSSYNEQFF
TRBD1	TRBJ1-2	TRBV30	few	TGTGCCTGGGGGAGGACAGGGCGAGGCTACACCTTC	CAWGRTGRGYTF
-	TRBJ2-3	TRBV5-1	few	TGCGCCAGCAGCTCGGGATCCACAGATACGCAGTATTTT	CASSSGSTDTQYF
TRBD2	TRBJ2-1	TRBV6-2/TRBV6-3	-	TGTGCCAGCAGTTACAATTCGCTAGCGGGAGGTCGTAATAAGCAGTTCTTC	CASSYNSLAGGRNKQFF
TRBD2	TRBJ2-5	TRBV10-3	-	TGTGCCAGCAGTTACCACACGGGAATAGCGGGAGGAGGACAAGAGACCCAGTACTTC	CASSYHTGIAGGGQETQYF
-	TRBJ1-5	TRBV15	once	TGTGCCACCGGGTTGGGGGGGGTCGGAGGGGTAAGCAATCAGCCCCAGCATTTT	CATGLGGVGGVSNQPQHF
TRBD2	TRBJ2-1	TRBV5-5	-	TGTGCCAGCAGCCACACCGGGACTACCTACAATGAGCAGTTCTTC	CASSHTGTTYNEQFF
-	TRBJ2-4	TRBV7-9	few	TGTGCCAGCAGCTTGCAGGGGCCCAACATTCAGTACTTC	CASSLQGPNIQYF
TRBD2	TRBJ2-3	TRBV6-5	medium-sized	TGTGCCAGCAGAAGGACTAGCGGGACAGACACTATCACAGATACGCAGTATTTT	CASRRTSGTDTITDTQYF
-	TRBJ2-3	TRBV20-1	-	TGCAGTGCTAGAGGGACTATCGGATACACAGATACGCAGTATTTT	CSARGTIGYTDTQYF
-	TRBJ1-5	TRBV10-3	-	TGTGCCATCAGTGAGCAAGGGATCAATCAGCCCCAGCATTTT	CAISEQGINQPQHF
-	TRBJ2-7	TRBV6-5	few	TGTGCCAGCAGCCTTAACAGGCGGGGCGGCTACGAGCAGTACTTC	CASSLNRRGGYEQYF
TRBD2	TRBJ2-7	TRBV12-3/TRBV12-4	few	TGTGCCAGCAGTTTCCGACGCGGACTAGCGGGAGCGGGGGAGCAGTACTTC	CASSFRRGLAGAGEQYF
-	TRBJ1-1	TRBV18	-	TGTGCCAGCTCACCAGGGTGGGAGAAGAACACTGAAGCTTTCTTT	CASSPGWEKNTEAFF
TRBD1	TRBJ2-7	TRBV7-2	-	TGTGCCAGCAGCTTTGACAGGGTGAAGTACGAGCAGTACTTC	CASSFDRVKYEQYF
TRBD1	TRBJ2-7	TRBV19	medium-sized	TGTGCCAGTAGTACCAGGGGGCAAAAAGTATCGGAGCAGTACTTC	CASSTRGQKVSEQYF
-	TRBJ1-3	TRBV5-4	medium-sized	TGTGCCAGCAGCGCCGTTTCGACCGCGCCTGGAAACACCATATATTTT	CASSAVSTAPGNTIYF
TRBD2	TRBJ2-2	TRBV6-2/TRBV6-3	few	TGTGCCAGCAGAATGGGACTAGCGGGAACCGGGGAGCTGTTTTTT	CASRMGLAGTGELFF
-	TRBJ2-5	TRBV10-3	-	TGTGCCATCAGTGAGTCCGGGGGCGGTGAGACCCAGTACTTC	CAISESGGGETQYF
-	TRBJ2-3	TRBV27	medium-sized	TGTGCCAGCAGTTTTGTCAGGGGTCGTGTGGATACGCAGTATTTT	CASSFVRGRVDTQYF
TRBD1	TRBJ1-5	TRBV5-1	-	TGCGCCAGCAGCGTGGGACAGGGGGTCAATCAGCCCCAGCATTTT	CASSVGQGVNQPQHF
-	TRBJ2-7	TRBV5-3	-	TGTGCCAGCAGCGGACAAGGGAGAGGATCCCACGAGCAGTACTTC	CASSGQGRGSHEQYF
-	TRBJ1-2	TRBV12-3/TRBV12-4	-	TGTGCCAGCAGTTTGGGTGGGGACTTCAATGGCTACACCTTC	CASSLGGDFNGYTF
TRBD1	TRBJ1-5	TRBV12-3/TRBV12-4	few	TGTGCCAGCAGTCCGACAGGGAGCCGGCAGCCCCAGCATTTT	CASSPTGSRQPQHF
-	TRBJ2-7	TRBV7-9	-	TGTGCCAGCAGCTTAGGTAGGGACATTTCCTACGAGCAGTACTTC	CASSLGRDISYEQYF